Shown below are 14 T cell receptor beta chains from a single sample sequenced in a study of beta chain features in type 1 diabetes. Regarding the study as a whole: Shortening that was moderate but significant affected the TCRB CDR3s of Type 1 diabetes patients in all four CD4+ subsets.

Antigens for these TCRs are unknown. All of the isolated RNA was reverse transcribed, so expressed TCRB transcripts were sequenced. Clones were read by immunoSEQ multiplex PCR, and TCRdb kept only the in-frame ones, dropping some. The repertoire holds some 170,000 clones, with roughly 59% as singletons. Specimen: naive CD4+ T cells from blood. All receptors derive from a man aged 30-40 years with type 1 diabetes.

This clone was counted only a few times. The CDR3 protein is CASSEAGATNEKLFF. The CDR3 DNA is TGTGCCAGCAGTGAGGCAGGGGCAACTAATGAAAAACTGTTTTTT. The rearrangement joins TRBV25-1 to TRBJ1-4, with D perhaps matching TRBD1 (6 bases). V lost 3 bases, J lost 0 bases, and 8 bases lay in between. Germline assignment: CDR1 MGHDK and CDR2 SYGVNS. This CDR3 is 15 amino acids long.

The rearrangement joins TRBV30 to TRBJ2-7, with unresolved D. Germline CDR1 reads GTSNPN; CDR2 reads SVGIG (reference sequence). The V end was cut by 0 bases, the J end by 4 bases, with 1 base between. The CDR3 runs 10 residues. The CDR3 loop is CAWSVYEQYF. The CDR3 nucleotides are TGTGCCTGGAGTGTATACGAGCAGTACTTC. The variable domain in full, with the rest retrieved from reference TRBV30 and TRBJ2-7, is SQTIHQWPATLVQPVGSPLSLECTVEGTSNPNLYWYRQAAGRGLQLLFYSVGIGQISSEVPQNLSASRPQDRQFILSSKKLLLSDSGFYLCAWSVYEQYFGPGTRLTVT.

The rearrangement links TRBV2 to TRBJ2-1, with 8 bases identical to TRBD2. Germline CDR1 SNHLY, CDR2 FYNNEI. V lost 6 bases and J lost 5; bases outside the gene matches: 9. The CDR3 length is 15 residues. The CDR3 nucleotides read TGTGCCAGCAGCTTCGAGCGGGGGTATGACAATGAGCAGTTCTTC. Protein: CASSFERGYDNEQFF. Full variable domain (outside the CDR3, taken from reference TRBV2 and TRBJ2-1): EPEVTQTPSHQVTQMGQEVILRCVPISNHLYFYWYRQILGQKVEFLVSFYNNEISEKSEIFDDQFSVERPDGSNFTLKIRSTKLEDSAMYFCASSFERGYDNEQFFGPGTRLTVL.

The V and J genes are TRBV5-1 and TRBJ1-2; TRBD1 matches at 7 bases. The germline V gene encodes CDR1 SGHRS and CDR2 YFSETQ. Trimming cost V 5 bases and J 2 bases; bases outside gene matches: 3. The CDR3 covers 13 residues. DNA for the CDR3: TGCGCCAGCAGGACAGGGTTAAACTATGGCTACACCTTC. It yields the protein CASRTGLNYGYTF.

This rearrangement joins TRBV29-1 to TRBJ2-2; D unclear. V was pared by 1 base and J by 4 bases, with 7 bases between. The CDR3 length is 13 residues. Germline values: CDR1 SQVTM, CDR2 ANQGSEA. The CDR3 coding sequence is TGCAGCGTTGAAGGGTTGGGCACCGGGGAGCTGTTTTTT. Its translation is CSVEGLGTGELFF.

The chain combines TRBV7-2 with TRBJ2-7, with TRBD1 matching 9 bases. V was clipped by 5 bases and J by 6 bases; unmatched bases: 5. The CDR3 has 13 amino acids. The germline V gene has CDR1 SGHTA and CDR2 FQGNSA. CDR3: CASSARQGVEQYF. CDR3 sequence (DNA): TGTGCCAGCAGCGCCCGACAGGGGGTCGAGCAGTACTTC.

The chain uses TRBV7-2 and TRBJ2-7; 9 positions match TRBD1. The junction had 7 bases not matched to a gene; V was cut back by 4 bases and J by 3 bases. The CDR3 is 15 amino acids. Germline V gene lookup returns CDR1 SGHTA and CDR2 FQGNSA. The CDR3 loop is CASSYEQGAVYEQYF. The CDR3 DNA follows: TGTGCCAGCAGCTACGAACAGGGGGCCGTCTACGAGCAGTACTTC.

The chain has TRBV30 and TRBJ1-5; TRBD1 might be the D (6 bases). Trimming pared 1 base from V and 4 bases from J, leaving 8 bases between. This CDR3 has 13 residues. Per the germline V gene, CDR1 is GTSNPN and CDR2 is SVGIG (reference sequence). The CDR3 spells CAWSGQENQPQHF. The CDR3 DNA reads TGTGCCTGGAGTGGACAGGAGAATCAGCCCCAGCATTTT.

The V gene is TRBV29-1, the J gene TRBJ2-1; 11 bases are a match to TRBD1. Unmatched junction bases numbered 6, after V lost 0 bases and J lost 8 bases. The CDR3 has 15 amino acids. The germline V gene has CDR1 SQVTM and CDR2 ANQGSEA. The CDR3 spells CSVEERTGGLYEQFF. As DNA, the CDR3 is TGCAGCGTTGAAGAACGGACAGGGGGCTTGTATGAGCAGTTCTTC.

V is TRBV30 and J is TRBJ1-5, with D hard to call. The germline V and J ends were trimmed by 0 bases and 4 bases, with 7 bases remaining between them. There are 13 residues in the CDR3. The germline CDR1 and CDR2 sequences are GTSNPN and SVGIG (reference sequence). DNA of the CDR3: TGTGCCTGGAGTGTAACTCCTAATCAGCCCCAGCATTTT. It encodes CAWSVTPNQPQHF. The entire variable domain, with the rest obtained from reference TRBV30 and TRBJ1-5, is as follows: SQTIHQWPATLVQPVGSPLSLECTVEGTSNPNLYWYRQAAGRGLQLLFYSVGIGQISSEVPQNLSASRPQDRQFILSSKKLLLSDSGFYLCAWSVTPNQPQHFGDGTRLSIL.

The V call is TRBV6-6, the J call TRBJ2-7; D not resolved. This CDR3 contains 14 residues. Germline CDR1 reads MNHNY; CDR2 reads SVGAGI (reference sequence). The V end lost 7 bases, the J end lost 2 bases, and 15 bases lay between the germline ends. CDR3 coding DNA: TGTGCCAGCAAGACCCAGGAGAACGCCTACGAGCAGTACTTC. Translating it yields CASKTQENAYEQYF.

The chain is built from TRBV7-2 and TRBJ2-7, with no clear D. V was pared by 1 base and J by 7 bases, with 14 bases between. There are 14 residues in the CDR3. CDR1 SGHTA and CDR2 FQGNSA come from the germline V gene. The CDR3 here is CASSLENLAEEQYF. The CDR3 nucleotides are TGTGCCAGCAGCTTAGAGAACCTGGCGGAAGAGCAGTACTTC.

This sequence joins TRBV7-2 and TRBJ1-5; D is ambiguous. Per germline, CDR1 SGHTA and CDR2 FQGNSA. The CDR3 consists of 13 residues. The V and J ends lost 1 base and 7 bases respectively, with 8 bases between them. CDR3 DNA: TGTGCCAGCAGCTTAGAACCTGAGCAGCCCCAGCATTTT. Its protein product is CASSLEPEQPQHF.

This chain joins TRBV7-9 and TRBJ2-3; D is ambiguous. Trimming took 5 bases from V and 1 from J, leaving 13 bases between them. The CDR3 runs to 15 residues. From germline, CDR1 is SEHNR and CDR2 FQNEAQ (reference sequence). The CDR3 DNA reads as TGTGCCAGCAGCCCCGCGTCGGGCCGCACAGATACGCAGTATTTT. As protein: CASSPASGRTDTQYF.